A selection of T cell receptor beta chains follows, all from one sample in a study of CD8 T cells in Susac syndrome. TCRdb passed the immunoSEQ multiplex PCR reads through MiXCR, listing each CDR3 protein once. The profile covers approximately 150,000 distinct CDR3 sequences, with over 85% appearing a single time and 0.13% taken by the ten largest. What was sequenced was CD4+ T cells from PBMCs. These receptors were taken from a human donor in good health. Both conserved end residues are trimmed from each CDR3. Each record gives: V gene, J gene, CDR3 protein.

>TRBV3-1|TRBJ1-1
ASSLQTEAF
>TRBV2|TRBJ2-3
ASSDYGLSEY
>TRBV7-3|TRBJ2-7
ASSPQGYQPYEQY
>TRBV2|TRBJ2-7
ASSGAGGGEQY
>TRBV5-6|TRBJ1-1
ASSLIGLSGNTEAF
>TRBV6-6|TRBJ2-7
ASTPTGSSSYEQY
>TRBV6-6|TRBJ1-6
ASSYQGANSPLH
>TRBV7-7|TRBJ2-5
ASSVGVRETQY
>TRBV15|TRBJ2-7
ATSRNREDEQY
>TRBV11-2|TRBJ2-5
ASSLRGGGLTAETQY
>TRBV3-1|TRBJ2-2
ASSQAGGMIGELF
>TRBV3-1|TRBJ2-7
ASSHGGLAGYEQY
>TRBV20-1|TRBJ2-1
SARSSGGLSYNEQF
>TRBV20-1|TRBJ1-2
SARDVDSYGYT
>TRBV4-1|TRBJ1-1
ASSQGDRVNTEAF
>TRBV19|TRBJ1-2
ASIQGAESYGYT
>TRBV18|TRBJ2-3
ASSPLAGLADTQY
>TRBV19|TRBJ1-5
ATQRANSNQPQH
>TRBV7-9|TRBJ2-3
ASSLKAGGTDTQY
>TRBV19|TRBJ2-7
ASSNTYEQY
>TRBV7-9|TRBJ2-3
ASSPLGGSTDTQY
>TRBV29-1|TRBJ1-1
SAGTANTEAF
>TRBV24-1|TRBJ2-2
ATSDSPGRGAGELF
>TRBV4-2|TRBJ2-2
ASRPLLGRGTGELF
>TRBV7-3|TRBJ2-1
ASSLSLAGEQF
>TRBV29-1|TRBJ1-1
SVGGDILNTEAF
>TRBV7-9|TRBJ2-2
ASSLRATNTGELF